These 21 T cell receptor beta chains were sequenced from one sample in a study of spatial heterogeneity in lung cancer. Time point: sample taken at primary tumor resection. TCRdb passed the 5' RACE reads through MiXCR, listing each CDR3 protein once. Found here are more than 4,500 distinct CDR3 sequences, about 2.9% of them singletons; the top ten hold about 24%. Sequences were derived from normal lung tissue next to the tumor, sampled at surgery. These receptor sequences come from a male donor with early-stage non-small cell lung cancer.

This clonotype is classed as medium-sized. The chain employs TRBV10-3 and TRBJ1-5; tentatively, D is TRBD1 (5 bases). This CDR3 region has 14 residues. Germline-derived CDR1 and CDR2 are ENHRY and SYGVKD. V dropped 3 bases and J dropped 2 bases, with 8 bases sitting between them. The CDR3: CAISDQGGNQPQHF. As DNA, the CDR3 is TGTGCCATCAGTGACCAGGGTGGCAATCAGCCCCAGCATTTT.

By frequency in the sample, this clonotype is medium-sized. This sequence joins TRBV10-3 and TRBJ2-3; the D is unclear. This CDR3 comprises 14 residues. CDR1 and CDR2 (germline): ENHRY, SYGVKD. The germline V and J ends were trimmed by 0 bases and 6 bases, with 10 bases remaining between them. The CDR3 region is CAISESTSLDTQYF. The DNA of the CDR3 is TGTGCCATCAGTGAGTCGACTTCGCTGGATACGCAGTATTTT.

In its sample, this clonotype was seen many times. The rearrangement uses TRBV3-1 and TRBJ1-2; D gene ambiguous. With 1 base removed from V and 3 bases from J, the gap between germline ends came to 12 bases. The CDR3 covers 15 residues. The germline gives CDR1 LGHDT, CDR2 YNNKEL (reference sequence). The CDR3 DNA sequence: TGTGCCAGCAGCCAAGCGGGCGACGGATACTATGGCTACACCTTC. It yields the protein CASSQAGDGYYGYTF.

This clonotype is medium-sized by share. This rearrangement joins TRBV24-1 to TRBJ2-7, with D possibly matching TRBD1 (9 bases). In germline, CDR1 is KGHDR, CDR2 SFDVKD. With 9 bases removed from V and 3 bases from J, the gap between germline ends came to 26 bases. This CDR3 has 17 amino acids. The CDR3 bases are TGTGCCACCCGTCGACATCGGGAGGGACAGGGCGTCTACGAGCAGTACGTC. Translating it yields CATRRHREGQGVYEQYV.

This clonotype rates as medium-sized (0.01 to 0.1%). The V call is TRBV6-5, the J call TRBJ1-2, with a tentative D call TRBD1 (6 bases). V shed 2 bases and J shed 4 bases, with 11 bases lying between them. Germline V CDR1 and CDR2: MNHEY, SVGAGI. The CDR3 totals 14 residues. The chain's CDR3 is CASSYPWTVYGYTF. CDR3 coding DNA: TGTGCCAGCAGTTACCCATGGACAGTCTATGGCTACACCTTC.

By share, this clonotype ranks as medium-sized (0.01 to 0.1%). The chain is built from TRBV7-9 and TRBJ2-7; D is perhaps TRBD2 (6 bases). The CDR3 is made up of 14 amino acids. With 4 bases removed from V and 6 bases from J, the gap between germline ends came to 16 bases. The germline gives CDR1 SEHNR, CDR2 FQNEAQ (reference sequence). The CDR3 region is CASSWEAQLAEQYF. Here the CDR3 DNA reads TGTGCCAGCAGCTGGGAGGCCCAGCTAGCCGAGCAGTACTTC.

By share of the sample, this clonotype is medium-sized (0.01 to 0.1%). The chain links TRBV14 to TRBJ1-2; TRBD1 agrees at 8 bases. Germline CDR1 SGHDN, CDR2 FVKESK. The CDR3 has 15 amino acids. Trimming took 6 bases from V and 5 from J; bases not matched to a gene: 11. The chain's CDR3 is CASSPRTGLQYGYTF. CDR3 in DNA: TGTGCCAGCAGTCCTCGGACAGGGCTTCAGTATGGCTACACCTTC.

At least ten counts were recorded for this clonotype. The chain couples TRBV6-5 to TRBJ1-1, with D perhaps TRBD1 (6 bases). Germline CDR1 MNHEY, CDR2 SVGAGI. The CDR3 totals 11 residues. The DNA of the CDR3 is TGTGTAGCGGGGGCGGACACTGAAGCTTTCTTT. Protein sequence: CVAGADTEAFF.

This clonotype has ten or more counts. V usage is TRBV5-1 and J usage is TRBJ1-1; D ambiguous. The germline V gene has CDR1 SGHRS and CDR2 YFSETQ. With 0 bases removed from V and 8 bases from J, the gap between germline ends came to 17 bases. There are 15 residues in the CDR3. The CDR3 DNA sequence: TGCGCCAGCAGCTTGGAGTCAGGCGGAGCTAGAGAAGCTTTCTTT. Its translation is CASSLESGGAREAFF.

This clonotype was found a few times. This chain connects TRBV6-1 to TRBJ2-7; D gene unclear. Germline CDR1 is MNHNS and CDR2 is SASEGT. The CDR3 totals 11 residues. V was cut by 8 bases and J by 3 bases, with 8 bases left in between. The CDR3 bases are TGTGCCAGCCGGTTGGGCTACGAGCAGTACTTC. It specifies CASRLGYEQYF.

By share of the sample, this clonotype is medium-sized. The chain is built from TRBV18 and TRBJ2-1; D uncertain. Looked up from germline, CDR1 is KGHSH and CDR2 is LQKENI. The CDR3 totals 15 residues. V was pared by 0 bases and J by 9 bases, with 15 bases between. Written as DNA, the CDR3 is TGTGCCAGCTCACCACCTATTTATTCGGATTCTGAGCAGTTCTTC. Translation gives CASSPPIYSDSEQFF.

In this sample, this clonotype is medium-sized. This chain joins TRBV30 and TRBJ2-5; a weak D match, TRBD2 (6 bases). The CDR3 length is 16 residues. Germline assignment: CDR1 GTSNPN and CDR2 SVGIG (reference sequence). Deletions cut 1 base from V and 5 bases from J, with 20 bases between. The CDR3 spells CAWSATPRGGTETQYF. The DNA of the CDR3 is TGTGCCTGGAGTGCTACACCTAGGGGCGGGACGGAGACCCAGTACTTC.

This clonotype counts as medium-sized (0.01 to 0.1%). The genes are TRBV5-6 and TRBJ2-1; 12 bases are shared with TRBD2. Germline V gene lookup returns CDR1 SGHDT and CDR2 YYEEEE. This CDR3 spans 15 amino acids. V gave up 1 base and J gave up 5 bases; unmatched junction bases: 1. The CDR3 sequence: CASSLRLAGDNEQFF. The CDR3 nucleotides read TGTGCCAGCAGCTTGAGACTAGCGGGGGACAATGAGCAGTTCTTC.

This clonotype is medium-sized (0.01 to 0.1%). The CDR3 reads CASGLVRDGELFWNEQFF. DNA of the CDR3: TGTGCTAGTGGTTTGGTACGGGACGGGGAACTTTTTTGGAATGAGCAGTTCTTC. This sequence joins TRBV12-5 and TRBJ2-1, with D tentatively TRBD1 or TRBD2 (5 bases each). CDR1 and CDR2 from the germline V gene are LGHNT and FRNRAP. The length of the CDR3 is 18 residues. Trimming removed 0 bases at V and 7 bases at J, with 22 bases between.

This clonotype was observed at least ten times. J is TRBJ2-4 and V is TRBV19, with no clear D. The ends were cut back, 3 bases at V and 1 base at J, with 13 bases in the middle. Germline V gene data show CDR1 as LNHDA and CDR2 as SQIVND (reference sequence). This CDR3 has 16 amino acids. Here the CDR3 DNA reads TGTGCCAGTAGTATTGGAGTCGGTGGGGCCAAAAACATTCAGTACTTC. This translates into CASSIGVGGAKNIQYF.

This chain connects TRBV6-5 to TRBJ2-7, with D possibly matching TRBD1 (5 bases). The germline V gene has CDR1 MNHEY and CDR2 SVGAGI. Trimming shortened V by 0 bases and J by 3 bases, and 18 bases separated the two germline ends. CDR3 length: 17 amino acids. This CDR3 reads CASSYSERPRGCYEQYF. DNA of the CDR3: TGTGCCAGCAGTTACTCTGAAAGGCCTAGGGGTTGCTACGAGCAGTACTTC.

By proportion, this clonotype is medium-sized. The chain employs TRBV7-9 and TRBJ2-3; a possible D gene is TRBD1 (6 bases). V was trimmed by 3 bases and J by 7 bases, leaving 11 bases between them. From germline, CDR1 is SEHNR and CDR2 FQNEAQ (reference sequence). This CDR3 comprises 13 residues. CDR3 DNA sequence: TGTGCCAGCAGCTTGGGGGCCCGGAATACGCAGTATTTT. Protein: CASSLGARNTQYF.

This clonotype was detected many times. This rearrangement joins TRBV7-6 to TRBJ2-3, with D perhaps given as TRBD1 or TRBD2 (10 bases each). The CDR3 extends over 19 amino acids. Germline CDR1 is SGHVS and CDR2 is FNYEAQ. With 4 bases removed from V and 7 bases from J, the gap between germline ends came to 30 bases. The CDR3 sequence: CASSSRDRGSASGGYTQYF. The CDR3 DNA follows: TGTGCCAGCAGCTCCCGGGACAGGGGATCGGCTAGCGGGGGATATACGCAGTATTTT.

Judged by abundance, this clonotype is medium-sized (0.01 to 0.1%). The rearrangement uses TRBV4-3 and TRBJ2-3; 11 bases are shared with TRBD2. This CDR3 has 17 amino acids. Germline V lookup: CDR1 LGHNA, CDR2 YSLEER. V was clipped by 4 bases and J by 0 bases; unmatched bases: 6. The CDR3 region is CASSPYTSGGSTDTQYF. CDR3 nucleotide sequence: TGCGCCAGCAGCCCTTACACTAGCGGGGGAAGCACAGATACGCAGTATTTT.

The sample holds many counts of this clonotype. This chain connects TRBV11-2 to TRBJ2-3, with 12 positions matching TRBD2. The V and J ends lost 0 bases and 6 bases, in that order; junction bases with no gene match: 1. CDR1 is SGHAT and CDR2 is FQNNGV in the germline V gene. This CDR3 has 15 residues. CDR3 residues: CASSLDGLAGDTQYF. CDR3 DNA: TGTGCCAGCAGCTTAGATGGACTAGCGGGGGATACGCAGTATTTT.

This clonotype was picked up many times. The V and J genes are TRBV12-3 or TRBV12-4 and TRBJ1-5; TRBD1 matches 12 bases. V was pared by 5 bases and J by 6 bases, with 8 bases of the junction left unmatched. This CDR3 has 16 amino acids. CDR3 residues: CASSPGTGGFCQPQHF. The CDR3 DNA sequence: TGTGCCAGCAGTCCTGGGACAGGGGGCTTTTGTCAGCCCCAGCATTTT.